This T cell receptor beta chain derives from a study of T cell repertoires in cytomegalovirus infection. From the reads, TCRdb called clonotypes with MiXCR, one entry per CDR3 protein. Among about 460,000 distinct CDR3 sequences listed, about 10% were seen once. This clonotype showed up many times. CDR3 length equals 13 residues. The germline CDR1 and CDR2 sequences are SNHLY and FYNNEI. The V end lost 8 bases, the J end lost 6 bases, and 13 bases lay between the germline ends. This TCR derives from a human donor in good health (CMV status not recorded). Some clones in this sample may be carry-over from other donors' samples. This chain links TRBV2 with TRBJ1-4, with D perhaps matching TRBD1 (5 bases). The sample taken for sequencing was PBMCs. DNA for the CDR3: TGTGCCAGCGCGGGCAGGGTGGATGAAAAACTGTTTTTT. Its protein is CASAGRVDEKLFF.